A selection of T cell receptor beta chains follows, all from one sample in a study of immune evolution from preneoplasia to lung adenocarcinoma. This table comes from immunoSEQ multiplex PCR, and its TCRdb copy is limited to in-frame clones, with some not included. The sample lists some 6,100 clones, roughly 82% occurring once. Sequencing input: FFPE lung adenocarcinoma in situ tissue. The receptors here all came from an older donor with lung adenocarcinoma. Each CDR3 is given without its conserved first and last residue.

TRBV7-9,ASSLVGGQNEQF
TRBV5-4,ASSLAFPGQGNEAF
TRBV19,ASTRQGAAFFEAF
TRBV7-9,ASSDQTANYGYT
TRBV15,ATSRGGGGNTEAF
TRBV6-1,ASSAQHQQPQH
TRBV5-8,ASSLINTGELF
TRBV7-3,ASSFQETQY
TRBV6-5,ASSPLVSNQPQH
TRBV27,ASSLGQGAGGEQF
TRBV7-9,ASSPGGFNYGYT
TRBV6-1,ASSEALLGSSYEQY
TRBV29-1,SGGGVFETQY
TRBV6-1,ASSAPRLAGGGTGELF
TRBV25-1,ASSRLGSSYEQY
TRBV27,ASTLPLSGSSADTQY
TRBV5-4,ASSQDRFWWYT
TRBV29-1,SVRDNMNQPQH
TRBV10-3,AYGGQFGYGYT
TRBV9,ASSAGLAGVENEQF
TRBV6-6,ASAGPGGAKNIQY
TRBV6-5,ASSYSSWQVFGYT
TRBV23-1,ASSRRTEAF
TRBV11-3,ASSLRGMNTEAF
TRBV11-2,ASSSSWAGGNEQF
TRBV7-7,ASSPDGNQPQH
TRBV5-1,ASTGGLGPGEKLF
TRBV5-1,ASSLGQISYNEQF
TRBV19,ASKPSGIYNEQF
TRBV30,AWSRGSSYNEQF
TRBV19,ASSISRRSGNIQY
TRBV30,AWRGQGINSEAF
TRBV18,ASSPRDSRGNQPQH
TRBV7-8,ASSPGGFGAFELSF
TRBV10-3,AISPAGGPGRSTDTQY
TRBV30,AAWRWAGAETQY
TRBV12-5,ASGFLAGFKDTQY
TRBV11-2,ASSKGLSEQY
TRBV30,AWSVLDGGTRTDTQY
TRBV6-1,ASSEAARSLNQPQH
TRBV5-6,ASSFGDFSNGNEQF
TRBV28,ASSPSLGSYEQY
TRBV11-2,ASSLGHYNEQF
TRBV4-1,ASSQDRRDRAGNTIY
TRBV4-1,ASSQTPGGDEQY
TRBV7-3,ASSLGPSTDTQY
TRBV6-1,ASSEIGQGEKLF
TRBV2,ASSVRRYTEAF
TRBV2,ASSSGQGRQPQH
TRBV9,ASSVGQGGAEAF
TRBV15,ATSRDRASYGYT
TRBV7-2,ASSLYRSNTGELF
TRBV19,ASSFGPTRGVTEAF
TRBV25-1,ASSESARGGNTEAF
TRBV10-3,AISDARTGYQETQY
TRBV27,ASRSYSSYEQY
TRBV5-1,ASSRAGTDTQY
TRBV6-1,ASGDRSNQPQH
TRBV19,ASRRTGAGQSNQPQH